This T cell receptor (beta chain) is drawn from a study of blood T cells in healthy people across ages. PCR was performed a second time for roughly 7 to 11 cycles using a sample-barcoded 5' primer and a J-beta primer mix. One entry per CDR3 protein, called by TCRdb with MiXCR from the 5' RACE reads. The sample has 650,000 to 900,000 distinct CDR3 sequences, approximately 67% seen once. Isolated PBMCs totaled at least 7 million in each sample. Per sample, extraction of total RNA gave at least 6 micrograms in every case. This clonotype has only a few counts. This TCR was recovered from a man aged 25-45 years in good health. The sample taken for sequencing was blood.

CDR3 in amino acids: CSVRSGSYNEQFF. CDR3 sequence (DNA): TGCAGCGTCAGAAGCGGGAGTTACAATGAGCAGTTCTTC. The gene calls are TRBV29-1 and TRBJ2-1; 8 nucleotides line up with TRBD2. This CDR3 contains 13 residues. Looked up from germline, CDR1 is SQVTM and CDR2 is ANQGSEA. The trim removed 6 bases at V and 4 bases at J, leaving 5 bases unmatched.